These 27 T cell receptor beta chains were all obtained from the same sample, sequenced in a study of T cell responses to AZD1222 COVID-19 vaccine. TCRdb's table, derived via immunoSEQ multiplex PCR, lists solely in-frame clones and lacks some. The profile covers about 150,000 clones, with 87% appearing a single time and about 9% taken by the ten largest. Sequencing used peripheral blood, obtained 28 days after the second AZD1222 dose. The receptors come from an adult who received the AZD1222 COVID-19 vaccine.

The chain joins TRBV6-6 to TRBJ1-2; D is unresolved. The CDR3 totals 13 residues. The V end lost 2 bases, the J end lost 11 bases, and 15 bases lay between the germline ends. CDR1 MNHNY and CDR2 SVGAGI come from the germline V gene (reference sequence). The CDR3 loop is CASSYLPDGAYTF. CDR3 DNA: TGTGCCAGCAGTTACCTTCCAGACGGTGCATACACCTTC.

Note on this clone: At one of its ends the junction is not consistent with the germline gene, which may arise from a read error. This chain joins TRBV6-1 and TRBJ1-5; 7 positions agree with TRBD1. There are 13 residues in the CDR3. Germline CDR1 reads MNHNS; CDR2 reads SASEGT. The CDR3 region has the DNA TGTGCCAGCATTGAACAGGGGAATCAGCCCCAGCATTTT. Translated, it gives CASIEQGNQPQHF.

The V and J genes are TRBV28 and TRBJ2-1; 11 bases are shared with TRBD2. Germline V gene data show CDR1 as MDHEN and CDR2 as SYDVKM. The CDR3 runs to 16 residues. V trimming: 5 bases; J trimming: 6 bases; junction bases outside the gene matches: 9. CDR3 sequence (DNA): TGTGCCAGCAGTACCTTAGCGGGAGGGGGGTTCAATGAGCAGTTCTTC. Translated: CASSTLAGGGFNEQFF.

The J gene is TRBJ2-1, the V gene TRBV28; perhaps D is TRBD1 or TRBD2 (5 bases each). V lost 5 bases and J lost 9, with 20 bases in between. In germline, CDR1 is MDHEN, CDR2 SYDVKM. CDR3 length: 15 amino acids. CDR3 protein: CASSPPNRPGAEQFF. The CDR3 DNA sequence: TGTGCCAGCAGTCCCCCCAATCGGCCCGGGGCTGAGCAGTTCTTC.

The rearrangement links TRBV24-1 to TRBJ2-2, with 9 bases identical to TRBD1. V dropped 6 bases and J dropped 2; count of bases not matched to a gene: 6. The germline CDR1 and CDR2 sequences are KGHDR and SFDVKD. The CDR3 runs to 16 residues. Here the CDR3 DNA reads TGTGCCACCAGTCCCCCGGGACAGGGAAACACCGGGGAGCTGTTTTTT. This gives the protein CATSPPGQGNTGELFF.

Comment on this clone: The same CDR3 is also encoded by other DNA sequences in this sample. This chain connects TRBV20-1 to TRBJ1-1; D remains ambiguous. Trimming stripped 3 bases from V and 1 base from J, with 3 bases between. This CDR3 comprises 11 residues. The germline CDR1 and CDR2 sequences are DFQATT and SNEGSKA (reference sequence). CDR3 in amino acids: CSASENTEAFF. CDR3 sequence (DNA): TGCAGTGCTAGTGAGAACACTGAAGCTTTCTTT.

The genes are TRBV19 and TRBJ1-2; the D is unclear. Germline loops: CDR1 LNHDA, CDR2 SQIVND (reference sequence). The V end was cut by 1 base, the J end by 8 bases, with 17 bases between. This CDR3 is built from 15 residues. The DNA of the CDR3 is TGTGCCAGTAGTATAGCTAAAGCCGCGGCTGGGGGCTACACCTTC. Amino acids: CASSIAKAAAGGYTF.

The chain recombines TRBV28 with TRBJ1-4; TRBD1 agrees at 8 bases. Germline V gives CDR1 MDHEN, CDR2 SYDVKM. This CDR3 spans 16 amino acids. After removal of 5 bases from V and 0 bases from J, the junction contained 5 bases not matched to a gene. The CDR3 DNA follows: TGTGCCAGCAGTGCCACAGGGGGATCAACTAATGAAAAACTGTTTTTT. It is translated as CASSATGGSTNEKLFF.

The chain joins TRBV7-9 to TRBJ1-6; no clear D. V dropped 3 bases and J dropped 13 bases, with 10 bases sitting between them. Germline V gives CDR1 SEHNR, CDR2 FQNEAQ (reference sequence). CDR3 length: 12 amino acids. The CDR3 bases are TGTGCCAGCAGCTTCCAATTGGGGCCCCTCCACTTT. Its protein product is CASSFQLGPLHF.

CDR3 nucleotides: TGTGCCACCAGCAGCGTCTCCCTAGCGGGAGAAGAGACCCAGTACTTC. Translation: CATSSVSLAGEETQYF. The chain has TRBV15 and TRBJ2-5, with 10 bases aligning to TRBD2. Germline CDR1 and CDR2: LNHNV and YYDKDF (reference sequence). V was pared by 3 bases and J by 3 bases, with 7 bases of the junction left unmatched. This CDR3 has 16 residues.

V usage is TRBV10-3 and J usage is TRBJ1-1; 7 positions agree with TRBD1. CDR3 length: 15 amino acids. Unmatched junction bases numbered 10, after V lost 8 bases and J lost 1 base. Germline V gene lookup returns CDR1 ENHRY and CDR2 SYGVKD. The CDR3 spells CAIGATGQPNTEAFF. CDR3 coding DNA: TGTGCCATCGGCGCGACGGGACAGCCGAACACTGAAGCTTTCTTT.

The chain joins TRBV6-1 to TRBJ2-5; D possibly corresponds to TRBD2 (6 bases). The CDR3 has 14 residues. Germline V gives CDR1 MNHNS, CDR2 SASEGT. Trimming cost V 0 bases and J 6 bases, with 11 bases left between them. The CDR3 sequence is CASSEARRGKTQYF. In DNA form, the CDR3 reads TGTGCCAGCAGTGAAGCCCGGAGGGGAAAGACCCAGTACTTC.

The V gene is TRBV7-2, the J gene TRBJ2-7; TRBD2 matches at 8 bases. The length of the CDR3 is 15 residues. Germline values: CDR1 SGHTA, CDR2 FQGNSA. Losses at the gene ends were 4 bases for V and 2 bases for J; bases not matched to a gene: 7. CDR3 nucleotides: TGTGCCAGCAGCTCAGTCGCGGGGGGAGCCTACGAGCAGTACTTC. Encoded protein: CASSSVAGGAYEQYF.

CDR3 residues: CASSRTNYEQFF. In DNA, the CDR3 is TGTGCCAGTAGTAGAACTAACTACGAGCAGTTCTTC. This chain links TRBV19 with TRBJ2-1; D gene ambiguous. Per the germline V gene, CDR1 is LNHDA and CDR2 is SQIVND (reference sequence). Trimming shortened V by 4 bases and J by 10 bases, and 11 bases separated the two germline ends. This CDR3 contains 12 residues.

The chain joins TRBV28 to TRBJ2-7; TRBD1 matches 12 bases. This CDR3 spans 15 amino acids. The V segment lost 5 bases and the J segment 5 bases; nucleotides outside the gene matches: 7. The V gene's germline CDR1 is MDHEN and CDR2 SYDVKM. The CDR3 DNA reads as TGTGCCAGCAGTCCGCCGGGACAGGGGGCCCACGAGCAGTACTTC. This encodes CASSPPGQGAHEQYF.

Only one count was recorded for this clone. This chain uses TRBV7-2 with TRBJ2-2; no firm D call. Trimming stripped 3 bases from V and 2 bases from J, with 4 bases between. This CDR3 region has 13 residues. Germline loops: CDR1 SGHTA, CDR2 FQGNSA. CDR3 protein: CASSFVNTGELFF. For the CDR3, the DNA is TGTGCCAGCAGCTTCGTAAACACCGGGGAGCTGTTTTTT.

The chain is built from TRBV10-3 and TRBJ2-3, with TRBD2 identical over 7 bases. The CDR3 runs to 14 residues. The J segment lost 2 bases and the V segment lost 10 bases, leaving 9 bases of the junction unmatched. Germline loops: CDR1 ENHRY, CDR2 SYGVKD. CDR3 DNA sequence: TGTGCCACTCGGATTCTAGCGGCCACAGATACGCAGTATTTT. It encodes CATRILAATDTQYF.

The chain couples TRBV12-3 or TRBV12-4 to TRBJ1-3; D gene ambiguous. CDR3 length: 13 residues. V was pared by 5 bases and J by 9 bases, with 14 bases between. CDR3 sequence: CASSLSVGSTIYF. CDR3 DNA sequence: TGTGCCAGCAGTCTCTCTGTAGGGTCCACCATATATTTT.

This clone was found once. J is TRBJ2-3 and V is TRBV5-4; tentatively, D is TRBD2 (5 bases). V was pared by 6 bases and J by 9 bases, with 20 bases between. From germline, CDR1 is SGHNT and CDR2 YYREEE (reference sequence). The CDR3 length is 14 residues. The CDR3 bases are TGTGCCAGCACCGTAGAGGGAGCCCCGGGAACGCAGTATTTT. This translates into CASTVEGAPGTQYF.

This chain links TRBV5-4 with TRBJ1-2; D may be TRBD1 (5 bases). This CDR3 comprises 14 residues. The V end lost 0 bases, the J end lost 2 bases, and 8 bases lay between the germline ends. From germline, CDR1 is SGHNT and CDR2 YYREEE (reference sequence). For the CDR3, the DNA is TGTGCCAGCAGCTTGGACAGGAGCAACTATGGCTACACCTTC. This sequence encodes CASSLDRSNYGYTF.

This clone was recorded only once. CDR3 amino acids: CASSESGTVGGYTF. Here the CDR3 DNA reads TGTGCCAGCAGTGAAAGCGGGACGGTAGGTGGCTACACCTTC. V and J are TRBV6-1 and TRBJ1-2; D is perhaps TRBD1 (5 bases). Germline CDR1 is MNHNS and CDR2 is SASEGT. CDR3 length: 14 amino acids. Trimming pared 2 bases from V and 7 bases from J, leaving 14 bases between.

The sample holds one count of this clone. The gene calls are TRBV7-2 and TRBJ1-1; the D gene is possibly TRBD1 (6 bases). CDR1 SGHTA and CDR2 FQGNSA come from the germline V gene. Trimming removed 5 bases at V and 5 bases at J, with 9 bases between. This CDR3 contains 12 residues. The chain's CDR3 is CASSLDRTEAFF. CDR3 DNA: TGTGCCAGCAGCCTAGACAGGACTGAAGCTTTCTTT.

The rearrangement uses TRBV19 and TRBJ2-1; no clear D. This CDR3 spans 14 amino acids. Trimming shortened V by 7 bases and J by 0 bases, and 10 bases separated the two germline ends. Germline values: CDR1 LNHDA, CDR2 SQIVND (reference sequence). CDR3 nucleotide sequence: TGTGCCAGTACTCCCCAAGTCTCCTACAATGAGCAGTTCTTC. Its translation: CASTPQVSYNEQFF.

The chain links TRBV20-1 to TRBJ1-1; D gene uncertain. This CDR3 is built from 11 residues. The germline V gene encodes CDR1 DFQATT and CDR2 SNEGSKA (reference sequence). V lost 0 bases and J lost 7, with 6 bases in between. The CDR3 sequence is CSARERLEAFF. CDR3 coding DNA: TGCAGTGCTAGAGAACGGCTTGAAGCTTTCTTT.

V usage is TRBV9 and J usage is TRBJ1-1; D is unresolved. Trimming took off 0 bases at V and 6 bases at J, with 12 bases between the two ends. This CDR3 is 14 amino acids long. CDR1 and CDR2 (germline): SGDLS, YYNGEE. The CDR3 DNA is TGTGCCAGCAGCGTAGCTGTTGAGCGAGCTGAAGCTTTCTTT. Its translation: CASSVAVERAEAFF.

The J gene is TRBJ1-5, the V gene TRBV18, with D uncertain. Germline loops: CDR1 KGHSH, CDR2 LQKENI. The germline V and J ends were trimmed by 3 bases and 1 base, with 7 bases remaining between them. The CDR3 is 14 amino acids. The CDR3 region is CASSPPESNQPQHF. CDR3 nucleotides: TGTGCCAGCTCACCCCCAGAGAGCAATCAGCCCCAGCATTTT.

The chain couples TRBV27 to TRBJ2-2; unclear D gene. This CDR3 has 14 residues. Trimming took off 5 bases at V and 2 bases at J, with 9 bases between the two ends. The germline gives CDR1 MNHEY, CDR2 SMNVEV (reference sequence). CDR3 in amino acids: CASSRSHNTGELFF. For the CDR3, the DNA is TGTGCCAGCAGTCGGAGCCATAACACCGGGGAGCTGTTTTTT.